This passage covers 22 T cell receptor beta chains from one sample sequenced in a study of shared clonotypes between healthy human individuals. Data came from immunoSEQ multiplex PCR; TCRdb stores just in-frame clones and leaves some out. The sample holds some 2,500,000 clones, 93% seen once. Sequencing was carried out using naive CD4+ T cells from PBMCs. Subset here: CD45RA+ positively selected. The receptors shown here come from a man between 18 and 35 years old in good health. Some clones in this sample may be carry-over from other donors' samples.

The V gene is TRBV5-1, the J gene TRBJ1-1; a possible D gene is TRBD1 (5 bases). The CDR3 covers 15 residues. CDR1 and CDR2 from the germline V gene are SGHRS and YFSETQ. The V end was cut by 0 bases, the J end by 3 bases, with 12 bases between. CDR3 region: CASSLAITGHTEAFF. CDR3 in DNA: TGCGCCAGCAGCTTGGCCATAACAGGTCACACTGAAGCTTTCTTT.

The chain recombines TRBV30 with TRBJ2-2; D uncertain. The CDR3 runs to 16 residues. Trimming shortened V by 0 bases and J by 0 bases, and 11 bases separated the two germline ends. Germline V CDR1 and CDR2: GTSNPN, SVGIG (reference sequence). The CDR3 here is CAWSVSFQANTGELFF. The CDR3 DNA is TGTGCCTGGAGTGTATCTTTCCAGGCGAACACCGGGGAGCTGTTTTTT.

This clone was counted a single time. This rearrangement joins TRBV27 to TRBJ2-2; D is possibly TRBD1 (6 bases). Germline CDR1 is MNHEY and CDR2 is SMNVEV (reference sequence). This CDR3 spans 16 amino acids. The ends were cut back, 5 bases at V and 6 bases at J, with 19 bases in the middle. CDR3 in DNA: TGTGCCAGCAGTCGTGACAACAGGGTTTTCGCCGGGGAGCTGTTTTTT. Translation gives CASSRDNRVFAGELFF.

V and J are TRBV18 and TRBJ2-5, with 7 positions matching TRBD2. V lost 6 bases to trimming and J lost 2 bases; unmatched junction nucleotides: 9. Germline CDR1 is KGHSH and CDR2 is LQKENI. This CDR3 region has 15 residues. In nucleotides, the CDR3 is TGTGCCAGCTCTCAAAACTCCGGGGGGCAAGAGACCCAGTACTTC. Its translation is CASSQNSGGQETQYF.

The chain carries TRBV11-2 and TRBJ2-7; D remains ambiguous. V lost 2 bases and J lost 4, with 6 bases in between. This CDR3 comprises 12 residues. CDR1 is SGHAT, CDR2 FQNNGV, per germline. The CDR3 here is CASSLNGYEQYF. DNA for the CDR3: TGTGCCAGCAGCTTAAACGGGTACGAGCAGTACTTC.

The chain carries TRBV18 and TRBJ1-1; tentative D call: TRBD1 (6 bases). The CDR3 has 15 amino acids. V shed 6 bases and J shed 7 bases, with 21 bases lying between them. Looked up from germline, CDR1 is KGHSH and CDR2 is LQKENI. The CDR3 spells CASSETTGTEVEAFF. DNA for the CDR3: TGTGCCAGCTCGGAAACGACAGGTACCGAGGTTGAAGCTTTCTTT.

The chain has TRBV30 and TRBJ1-2; D possibly corresponds to TRBD1 (5 bases). This CDR3 has 11 amino acids. From germline, CDR1 is GTSNPN and CDR2 SVGIG (reference sequence). V dropped 8 bases and J dropped 7 bases, with 14 bases sitting between them. The CDR3 loop is CAGSPGTGYTF. CDR3 bases: TGTGCCGGATCACCAGGGACTGGCTACACCTTC. Full variable domain (missing parts from reference TRBV30 and TRBJ1-2): SQTIHQWPATLVQPVGSPLSLECTVEGTSNPNLYWYRQAAGRGLQLLFYSVGIGQISSEVPQNLSASRPQDRQFILSSKKLLLSDSGFYLCAGSPGTGYTFGSGTRLTVV.

The chain is built from TRBV6-5 and TRBJ2-7; D might be TRBD2 (6 bases). V gave up 6 bases and J gave up 4 bases, with 16 bases separating them. The CDR3 contains 14 residues. Germline lookup yields CDR1 MNHEY and CDR2 SVGAGI. The CDR3 bases are TGTGCCAGCAGCCCGGTGTTGGCGGGATACGAGCAGTACTTC. As protein: CASSPVLAGYEQYF.

This clone occurred a few times. V gene TRBV12-1 combines with J gene TRBJ2-4; the listed D gene, TRBD2, was not tested against the DNA. TRBV12-1 is annotated as a pseudogene. The CDR3 is 19 residues long. CDR3 sequence reads: CASSFGRTRERLAKNIQYF. CDR3 bases: TGTGCCAGCAGCTTTGGTCGTACACGGGAGAGACTAGCCAAAAACATTCAGTACTTC.

Written as DNA, the CDR3 is TGTGCCAGCAGCGTAGGCATCCACGGGAATGAGCAGTTCTTC. Its protein is CASSVGIHGNEQFF. The chain employs TRBV9 and TRBJ2-1; no firm D call. Germline CDR1 is SGDLS and CDR2 is YYNGEE. Trimming stripped 0 bases from V and 7 bases from J, with 11 bases between. The CDR3 spans 14 residues.

The chain is built from TRBV20-1 and TRBJ2-1; D not certain. There are 11 residues in the CDR3. V was trimmed by 8 bases and J by 1 base, leaving 6 bases between them. The germline V gene encodes CDR1 DFQATT and CDR2 SNEGSKA (reference sequence). CDR3 DNA sequence: TGCAGTACGGCTTCCTACAATGAGCAGTTCTTC. It yields the protein CSTASYNEQFF.

CDR3 nucleotides: TGTGCCAGCAGTGAATTGGGTAGGGCAGCTGGGGCCAACGTCCTGACTTTC. It specifies CASSELGRAAGANVLTF. This rearrangement joins TRBV6-1 to TRBJ2-6; D is unclear. V was trimmed by 2 bases and J by 2 bases, leaving 13 bases between them. The CDR3 has 17 amino acids. The germline V gene encodes CDR1 MNHNS and CDR2 SASEGT.

This chain uses TRBV4-1 with TRBJ1-2; 8 bases are a match to TRBD1. The V and J ends lost 1 base and 7 bases, in that order; junction bases with no gene match: 11. Germline loops: CDR1 MGHRA, CDR2 YSYEKL. The CDR3 contains 16 residues. The CDR3: CASSQAQGAGRRGYTF. CDR3 coding DNA: TGCGCCAGCAGCCAAGCCCAGGGGGCTGGTAGACGTGGCTACACCTTC.

This chain joins TRBV5-3 and TRBJ1-5; TRBD1 aligns across 8 bases. TRBV5-3 is filed as an ORF, its function uncertain. CDR3 length: 15 residues. V shed 4 bases and J 1 base; nucleotides not matched to a gene: 4. CDR3 protein: CARSHGQGSNQPQHF. Here the CDR3 DNA reads TGTGCCAGAAGCCACGGACAGGGAAGCAATCAGCCCCAGCATTTT.

J is TRBJ1-2 and V is TRBV9; a weak D match, TRBD1 (5 bases). The CDR3 sequence is 13 residues long. Per the germline V gene, CDR1 is SGDLS and CDR2 is YYNGEE. V lost 0 bases and J lost 8, with 11 bases in between. CDR3 sequence: CASSVVQGGGYTF. In DNA, the CDR3 is TGTGCCAGCAGCGTAGTTCAGGGCGGGGGCTACACCTTC.

The chain recombines TRBV9 with TRBJ1-1; TRBD1 agrees at 10 bases. The CDR3 sequence is 16 residues long. J lost 1 base, V lost 0 bases, and 3 bases had no gene match. Germline V CDR1 and CDR2: SGDLS, YYNGEE. The CDR3 sequence is CASSVGQGAPNTEAFF. The CDR3 nucleotides read TGTGCCAGCAGCGTAGGACAGGGGGCCCCGAACACTGAAGCTTTCTTT.

J is TRBJ1-2 and V is TRBV10-3; D remains ambiguous. This CDR3 has 13 residues. Germline assignment: CDR1 ENHRY and CDR2 SYGVKD. Trimming shortened V by 6 bases and J by 8 bases, and 16 bases separated the two germline ends. CDR3 DNA: TGTGCCATCAGCCACCAGCAGCCTGTAGGCTACACCTTC. Its protein product is CAISHQQPVGYTF.

This clone occurred once. CDR3 DNA sequence: TGTGCCAGCAGTGAAGAGCGGGGCTCCTACAATGAGCAGTTCTTC. Residues: CASSEERGSYNEQFF. The genes are TRBV6-1 and TRBJ2-1, with 7 bases fitting TRBD2. V lost 1 base to trimming and J lost 0 bases; unmatched junction nucleotides: 0. The CDR3 length is 15 residues. Germline lookup yields CDR1 MNHNS and CDR2 SASEGT.

CDR3 region: CASSESVVGGEKLFF. The DNA for the CDR3 is TGTGCCAGCAGTGAATCGGTGGTCGGCGGAGAAAAACTGTTTTTT. J is TRBJ1-4 and V is TRBV25-1, with no clear D. Trimming cost V 1 base and J 8 bases, with 14 bases left between them. Germline CDR1 reads MGHDK; CDR2 reads SYGVNS. This CDR3 region has 15 residues.

This clone was seen just once. The rearrangement uses TRBV6-6 and TRBJ1-2; D unresolved. CDR1 and CDR2 (germline): MNHNY, SVGAGI (reference sequence). Trimming took off 2 bases at V and 1 base at J, with 8 bases between the two ends. This CDR3 spans 14 amino acids. DNA of the CDR3: TGTGCCAGCAGTTACCCAGGAGGTAACTATGGCTACACCTTC. Amino acids: CASSYPGGNYGYTF.

J is TRBJ2-7 and V is TRBV6-6; 8 nucleotides line up with TRBD1. Germline V gene sequence: CDR1 MNHNY, CDR2 SVGAGI (reference sequence). With V trimmed by 5 bases and J by 6 bases, 9 bases remained unmatched. This CDR3 has 14 amino acids. DNA for the CDR3: TGTGCCAGCAGTCAAAGACAGGGGATCCGCGAGCAGTACTTC. This encodes CASSQRQGIREQYF.

The chain carries TRBV28 and TRBJ2-3; D is perhaps TRBD1 (5 bases). Germline V gene data show CDR1 as MDHEN and CDR2 as SYDVKM. The CDR3 contains 16 residues. Trimming stripped 4 bases from V and 4 bases from J, with 18 bases between. The DNA of the CDR3 is TGTGCCAGCAGTTCAACCTACCCCAAAGGGGCAGATACGCAGTATTTT. This gives the protein CASSSTYPKGADTQYF.